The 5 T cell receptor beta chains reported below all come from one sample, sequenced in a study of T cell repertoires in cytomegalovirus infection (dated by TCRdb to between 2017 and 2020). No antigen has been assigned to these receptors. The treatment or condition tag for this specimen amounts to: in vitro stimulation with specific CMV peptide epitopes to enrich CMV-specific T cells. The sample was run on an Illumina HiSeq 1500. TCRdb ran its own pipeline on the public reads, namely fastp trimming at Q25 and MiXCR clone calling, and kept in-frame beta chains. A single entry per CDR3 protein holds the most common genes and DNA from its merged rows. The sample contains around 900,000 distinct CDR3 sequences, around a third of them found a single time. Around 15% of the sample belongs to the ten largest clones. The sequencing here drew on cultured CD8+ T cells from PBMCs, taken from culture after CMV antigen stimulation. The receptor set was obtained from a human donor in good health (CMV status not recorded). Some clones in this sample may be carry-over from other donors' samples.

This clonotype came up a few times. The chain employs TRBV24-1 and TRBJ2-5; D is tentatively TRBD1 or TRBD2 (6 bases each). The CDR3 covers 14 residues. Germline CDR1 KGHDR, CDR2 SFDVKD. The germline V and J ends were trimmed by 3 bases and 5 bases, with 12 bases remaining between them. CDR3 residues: CATSDRGLEETQYF. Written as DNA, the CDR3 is TGTGCCACCAGTGATCGGGGGCTTGAGGAGACCCAGTACTTC.

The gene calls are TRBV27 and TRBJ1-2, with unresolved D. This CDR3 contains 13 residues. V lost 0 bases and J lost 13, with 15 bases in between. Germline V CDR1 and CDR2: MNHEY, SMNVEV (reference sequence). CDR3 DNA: TGTGCCAGCAGTTTATCGGGCAGTGCTCAGGCCACCTTC. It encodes CASSLSGSAQATF.

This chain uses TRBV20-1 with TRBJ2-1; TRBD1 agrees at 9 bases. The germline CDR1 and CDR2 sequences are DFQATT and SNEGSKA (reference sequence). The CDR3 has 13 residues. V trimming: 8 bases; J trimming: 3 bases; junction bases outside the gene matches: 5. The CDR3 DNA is TGCAGTTCACAGGGGGCGAACTACAATGAGCAGTTCTTC. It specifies CSSQGANYNEQFF.

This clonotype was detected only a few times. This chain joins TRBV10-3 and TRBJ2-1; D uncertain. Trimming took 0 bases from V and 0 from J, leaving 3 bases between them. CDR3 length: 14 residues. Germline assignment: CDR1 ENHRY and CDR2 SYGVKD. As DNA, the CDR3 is TGTGCCATCAGTGAGTCGCCCTCCTACAATGAGCAGTTCTTC. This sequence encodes CAISESPSYNEQFF.

In nucleotides, the CDR3 is TGTGCCAGCAGTTTTGGGACATCCGATAGCAATCAGCCCCAGCATTTT. It yields the protein CASSFGTSDSNQPQHF. The chain combines TRBV7-9 with TRBJ1-5; D possibly corresponds to TRBD1 (6 bases). V dropped 6 bases and J dropped 0 bases, with 15 bases sitting between them. From germline, CDR1 is SEHNR and CDR2 FQNEAQ (reference sequence). The CDR3 spans 16 residues. The full variable domain, in which reference TRBV7-9 and TRBJ1-5 provide the parts outside the CDR3, is DTGVSQNPRHKITKRGQNVTFRCDPISEHNRLYWYRQTLGQGPEFLTYFQNEAQLEKSRLLSDRFSAERPKGSFSTLEIQRTEQGDSAMYLCASSFGTSDSNQPQHFGDGTRLSIL.